This is a list of T cell receptor beta chains from one sample in a study of T cell responses to AZD1222 COVID-19 vaccine. TCRdb's table, derived via immunoSEQ multiplex PCR, lists solely in-frame clones and lacks some. In the table there are tens of thousands of clones, approximately 90% of which are singletons. Sequencing was performed on peripheral blood, taken 28 days after the second AZD1222 dose. Receptors originate from an adult who received the AZD1222 COVID-19 vaccine. The CDR3 runs from the conserved cysteine through the conserved F or W. D genes are given only for firm matches. The size field is filled for only some rows; it gives once, few, many or a size class.

cdr3_nt	cdr3_aa	v_call	j_call	clone_size	d_call
TGTGCCAGCAGCTTGGGGACTAGGAACACCGGGGAGCTGTTTTTT	CASSLGTRNTGELFF	TRBV7-3	TRBJ2-2	NA	TRBD2
TGTGCCAGCATCGGGTGGGGGTTCTATGGCTACACCTTC	CASIGWGFYGYTF	TRBV11-2	TRBJ1-2	few	NA
TGTGCCAGCAGCCCGGTGGGCAGGGATGGAAACACCATATATTTT	CASSPVGRDGNTIYF	TRBV5-6	TRBJ1-3	once	NA
TGTGCCAGCAGTTACTCGACTGGGGAGCTGTTTTTT	CASSYSTGELFF	TRBV6-5	TRBJ2-2	NA	NA
TGTGCCAGCAGTCAACTAGTTCGGGCCAAAAACATTCAGTACTTC	CASSQLVRAKNIQYF	TRBV6-6	TRBJ2-4	NA	NA
TGTGCCAGCTCCCCCGGCGTCTCTAGCGGTGAAGCTTTCTTT	CASSPGVSSGEAFF	TRBV18	TRBJ1-1	NA	NA
TGTGCCAGCAGCCAAACTAGCGGGAGGGCCGATCTCGACGAGCAGTACTTC	CASSQTSGRADLDEQYF	TRBV3-1/TRBV3-2	TRBJ2-7	NA	TRBD2
TGCGCCAGCCCCCTAGGCACCCAGTCCTACGAGCAGTACTTC	CASPLGTQSYEQYF	TRBV23-1	TRBJ2-7	few	NA
TGTGCCAGCAGCTTGGTTACAGGGGCAAATGAGCAGTTCTTC	CASSLVTGANEQFF	TRBV5-5	TRBJ2-1	NA	TRBD1
TGTGCCAGCCCGATGGGGCGGGGAAGGGGCGAGCAGTACTTC	CASPMGRGRGEQYF	TRBV4-2	TRBJ2-7	NA	NA